These T cell receptor beta chains were read from a single sample in a study of PD-1 blockade in classical Hodgkin lymphoma. The protocol was immunoSEQ multiplex PCR, while the TCRdb copy is restricted to in-frame clones and leaves out a portion. The sample has about 15,000 clones, roughly 67% seen once. The sequencing here drew on peripheral blood mononuclear cells (PBMCs), taken before the second cycle of nivolumab. All receptors derive from a human donor with classical Hodgkin lymphoma. Both conserved end residues are part of each CDR3. The order of the fields is D gene, V gene, clone size, J gene, CDR3 DNA, CDR3 protein. D genes are given only for firm matches. The size field is filled for only some rows; it gives once, few, many or a size class.

D gene: TRBD1; V gene: TRBV5-5; clone size: few; J gene: TRBJ2-5; CDR3 DNA: TGTGCCAGCAGCCTATATGACAGGGGCATCGGAGAGACCCAGTACTTC; CDR3 protein: CASSLYDRGIGETQYF
D gene: NA; V gene: TRBV28; clone size: NA; J gene: TRBJ2-1; CDR3 DNA: TGTGCCAGCAGTTTCAGGAATGAGCAGTTCTTC; CDR3 protein: CASSFRNEQFF
D gene: NA; V gene: TRBV7-3; clone size: NA; J gene: TRBJ2-2; CDR3 DNA: TGTGCCAGCAGCGCCCACACAACCAATACAGCCACCGGGGAGCTGTTTTTT; CDR3 protein: CASSAHTTNTATGELFF
D gene: NA; V gene: TRBV9; clone size: NA; J gene: TRBJ2-3; CDR3 DNA: TGTGCCAGCAAGGCAGGGGAGGGCACAGATACGCAGTATTTT; CDR3 protein: CASKAGEGTDTQYF
D gene: TRBD2; V gene: TRBV29-1; clone size: few; J gene: TRBJ2-7; CDR3 DNA: TGCAGCGTCGCCGCTAGCGGGGCCCTCTACGAGCAGTACTTC; CDR3 protein: CSVAASGALYEQYF
D gene: TRBD2; V gene: TRBV28; clone size: NA; J gene: TRBJ2-3; CDR3 DNA: TGTGCCAGCAGTCGTAGGACTAGCGGGACGGATACGCAGTATTTT; CDR3 protein: CASSRRTSGTDTQYF
D gene: TRBD1; V gene: TRBV5-4; clone size: NA; J gene: TRBJ2-3; CDR3 DNA: TGTGCCAGCAGACCCGGACAGGGCTACACAGATACGCAGTATTTT; CDR3 protein: CASRPGQGYTDTQYF
D gene: NA; V gene: TRBV6-6; clone size: NA; J gene: TRBJ1-2; CDR3 DNA: TGTGCCAGCAGTTCTGGACGGAACTATGGCTACACCTTC; CDR3 protein: CASSSGRNYGYTF
D gene: NA; V gene: TRBV28; clone size: NA; J gene: TRBJ2-7; CDR3 DNA: TGTGCCAGCAGTCCTGGGACACTCTACGAGCAGTACTTC; CDR3 protein: CASSPGTLYEQYF
D gene: NA; V gene: TRBV9; clone size: NA; J gene: TRBJ1-3; CDR3 DNA: TGTGCCAGCAGCGTAGCTACGGGGGCCTCTGGAAACACCATATATTTT; CDR3 protein: CASSVATGASGNTIYF
D gene: NA; V gene: TRBV11-2; clone size: NA; J gene: TRBJ2-4; CDR3 DNA: TGTGCCAGCAGCTTATACGTCGGGCCCCAAGCCAAAAACATTCAGTACTTC; CDR3 protein: CASSLYVGPQAKNIQYF
D gene: TRBD1; V gene: TRBV18; clone size: NA; J gene: TRBJ2-7; CDR3 DNA: TGTGCCAGCTCACCAACGTATACAGGGGGCGGCTACGAGCAGTACTTC; CDR3 protein: CASSPTYTGGGYEQYF
D gene: NA; V gene: TRBV7-6; clone size: NA; J gene: TRBJ2-3; CDR3 DNA: TGTGCCAGCAGCTTCTCCACAGATACGCAGTATTTT; CDR3 protein: CASSFSTDTQYF
D gene: TRBD2; V gene: TRBV4-1; clone size: NA; J gene: TRBJ2-1; CDR3 DNA: TGCGCCAGCTCCGGACTAGCGGGAGAGTCCTACAATGAGCAGTTCTTC; CDR3 protein: CASSGLAGESYNEQFF
D gene: TRBD1; V gene: TRBV5-1; clone size: NA; J gene: TRBJ2-7; CDR3 DNA: TGCGCCAGCAGCTTGTGGGGAACAGGGGGCGAGCAGTACTTC; CDR3 protein: CASSLWGTGGEQYF